Below, one TCR beta chain is given with its context. No antigen is known for it. Healthy bone marrow donors supplied every sample. Germline assignment: CDR1 MRHNA and CDR2 SNTAGT. CDR3 size: 15 residues. With 4 bases clipped from V and 7 bases from J, the junction kept 11 bases outside the gene matches. Primers included in the PCR were 60 Vbeta and 13 Jbeta primers. Libraries were prepared by immunoSEQ multiplex PCR; TCRdb keeps only in-frame clonotypes and omits some of them. Of around 100,000 clones listed, about 77% are singletons. The data derive from a study of cytomegalovirus exposure and HLA in healthy donors. Study-level information: Early released data comprised 80 million to 100 million unique TCRs from HLA-typed donors. Regarding the study as a whole: In a later analysis, TCR beta V- and J-gene trimming was associated with a missense DCLRE1C variant. Later, an analysis found that common viral pathogens appeared to be linked with several of the most significant clusters.

This receptor was identified in a male donor in good health and CMV-seropositive. The specimen sequenced was PBMCs. The chain links TRBV6-4 to TRBJ2-5; TRBD1 matches 8 bases. DNA for the CDR3: TGTGCCAGCAGTGGGTCCCGGGACAGGCGGGGGACCCAGTACTTC. Translating it yields CASSGSRDRRGTQYF.